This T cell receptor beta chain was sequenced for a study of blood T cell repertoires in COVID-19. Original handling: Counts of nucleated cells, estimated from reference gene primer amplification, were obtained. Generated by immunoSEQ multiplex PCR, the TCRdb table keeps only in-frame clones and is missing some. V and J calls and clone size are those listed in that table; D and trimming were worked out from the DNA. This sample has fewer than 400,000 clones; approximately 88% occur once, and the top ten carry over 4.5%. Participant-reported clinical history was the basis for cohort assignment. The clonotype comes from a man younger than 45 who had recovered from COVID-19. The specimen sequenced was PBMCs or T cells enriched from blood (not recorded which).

The CDR3 here is CASSLSHGGEDTQYF. Here the CDR3 DNA reads TGTGCCAGCAGTTTGTCCCATGGGGGGGAAGATACGCAGTATTTT. The rearrangement links TRBV28 to TRBJ2-3, with TRBD2 matching 7 bases. The ends lost 3 bases at V and 5 bases at J; junction bases unmatched: 8. The CDR3 has 15 amino acids. Germline lookup yields CDR1 MDHEN and CDR2 SYDVKM.